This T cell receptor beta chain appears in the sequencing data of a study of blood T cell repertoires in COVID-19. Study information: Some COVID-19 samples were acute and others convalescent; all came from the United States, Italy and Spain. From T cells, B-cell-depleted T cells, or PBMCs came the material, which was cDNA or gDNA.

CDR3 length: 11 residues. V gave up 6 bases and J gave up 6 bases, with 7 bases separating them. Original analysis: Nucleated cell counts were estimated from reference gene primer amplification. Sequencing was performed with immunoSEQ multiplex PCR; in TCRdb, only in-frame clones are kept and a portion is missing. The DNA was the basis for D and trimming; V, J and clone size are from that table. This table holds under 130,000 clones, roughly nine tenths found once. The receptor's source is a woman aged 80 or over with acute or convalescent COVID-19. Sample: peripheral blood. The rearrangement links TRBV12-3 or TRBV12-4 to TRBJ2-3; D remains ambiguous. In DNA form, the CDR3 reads TGTGCCAGCAGCCTAGAGGATACGCAGTATTTT. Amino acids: CASSLEDTQYF.